This T cell receptor beta chain is from a study of T cell changes during pregnancy in multiple sclerosis. The CDR3 length is 15 residues. CDR1 is SGHVS and CDR2 is FQNEAQ in the germline V gene. Trimming shortened V by 1 base and J by 12 bases, and 16 bases separated the two germline ends. Clones were sequenced by immunoSEQ multiplex PCR, and TCRdb holds only the in-frame ones, with some missing. The sample consists of 60,000 to 75,000 clones, 92% of them appearing once. V and J are TRBV7-8 and TRBJ1-6; D is perhaps TRBD1 (5 bases). The sample was peripheral blood, taken in the second trimester of pregnancy. This TCR was sampled from a female donor in good health, enrolled as a control in a pregnancy study. The DNA of the CDR3 is TGTGCCAGCAGCTTAGTACGGGCAGCCAGGGAACCCCTCCACTTT. Translation gives CASSLVRAAREPLHF.